This entry lists 15 T cell receptor beta chains sequenced from one sample in a study of blood T cell repertoires in COVID-19. Method: immunoSEQ multiplex PCR; TCRdb's copy keeps in-frame clones and lacks some. Altogether fewer than 200,000 clones are present, under 85% being singletons, with the ten largest covering more than 8%. Sequencing was done on a sample of peripheral blood. These receptors all come from a woman older than 75 with acute or convalescent COVID-19.

In this sample, this clone turned up a few times. This chain links TRBV6-1 with TRBJ2-1, with 12 bases that match TRBD2. Germline V gives CDR1 MNHNS, CDR2 SASEGT. With V trimmed by 0 bases and J by 3 bases, 6 bases remained unmatched. The CDR3 length is 18 residues. CDR3 sequence reads: CASSEALASGRVYNEQFF. DNA of the CDR3: TGTGCCAGCAGTGAAGCACTGGCTAGCGGGAGGGTCTACAATGAGCAGTTCTTC.

The chain uses TRBV4-2 and TRBJ1-1, with D unclear. CDR1 is LGHNA and CDR2 is YNFKEQ in the germline V gene. CDR3 length: 16 amino acids. V was shortened by 0 bases and J by 0 bases, with 11 bases between the two germline ends. CDR3 sequence (DNA): TGTGCCAGCAGCCAAGAAGAGGGCACCATGAACACTGAAGCTTTCTTT. Its translation: CASSQEEGTMNTEAFF.

In this sample, this clone turned up once. The chain couples TRBV4-1 to TRBJ2-2; tentative D call: TRBD1 (6 bases). This CDR3 contains 15 residues. The V and J ends lost 1 base and 7 bases respectively, with 13 bases between them. Germline CDR1 is MGHRA and CDR2 is YSYEKL. The CDR3 sequence is CASSQVAGVGGELFF. CDR3 in DNA: TGCGCCAGCAGCCAAGTCGCAGGGGTGGGCGGGGAGCTGTTTTTT.

CDR3 coding DNA: TGCAGTGCTAGTGCGGAGGCCCTACGAGTACAGTACTTC. Translation gives CSASAEALRVQYF. The chain is built from TRBV20-1 and TRBJ2-7, with D possibly matching TRBD2 (5 bases). The germline gives CDR1 DFQATT, CDR2 SNEGSKA (reference sequence). The CDR3 extends over 13 amino acids. Trimming removed 3 bases from V and 10 bases from J, with 19 bases in between.

The DNA for the CDR3 is TGTGCCAGCAGCCTAGGGGGCGAAGAGACCCAGTACTTC. Translation: CASSLGGEETQYF. The chain is built from TRBV5-6 and TRBJ2-5; 7 bases line up with TRBD1. This CDR3 contains 13 residues. The germline CDR1 and CDR2 sequences are SGHDT and YYEEEE. V lost 4 bases, J lost 3 bases, and 3 bases stayed unmatched.

This chain connects TRBV7-2 to TRBJ1-2; perhaps TRBD1 as D (5 bases). The V and J ends lost 1 base and 4 bases respectively, with 13 bases between them. Germline-derived CDR1 and CDR2 are SGHTA and FQGNSA. CDR3 length: 15 residues. The CDR3 coding sequence is TGTGCCAGCAGCTTAGACGGCAGGGCGCCCTATGGCTACACCTTC. Translated, it gives CASSLDGRAPYGYTF.

The chain is built from TRBV6-5 and TRBJ2-7; 9 nucleotides line up with TRBD1. This CDR3 is built from 16 residues. With V trimmed by 4 bases and J by 2 bases, 9 bases remained unmatched. CDR1 is MNHEY, CDR2 SVGAGI, per germline. DNA of the CDR3: TGTGCCAGCAGTTCGGCGGGTTGGACAGGGGCCTACGAGCAGTACTTC. It yields the protein CASSSAGWTGAYEQYF.

This sequence joins TRBV12-3 or TRBV12-4 and TRBJ1-1, with a weak D call TRBD1 (6 bases). Trimming took off 7 bases at V and 8 bases at J, with 11 bases between the two ends. This CDR3 is built from 11 residues. The CDR3 reads CASMVGQEAFF. CDR3 coding DNA: TGTGCCAGCATGGTTGGACAGGAAGCTTTCTTT.

The chain links TRBV5-1 to TRBJ2-7, with TRBD1 matching over 10 bases. Looked up from germline, CDR1 is SGHRS and CDR2 is YFSETQ. This CDR3 has 14 residues. V lost 9 bases to trimming and J lost 3 bases; unmatched junction nucleotides: 9. The CDR3 DNA is TGCGCCACCTCCGGGACAGGGGATTTCTACGAGCAGTACTTC. This translates into CATSGTGDFYEQYF.

This clone showed up just a few times. The CDR3 loop is CASSLALAGGDEQFF. In nucleotides, the CDR3 is TGTGCCAGCAGCTTAGCATTAGCGGGAGGGGATGAGCAGTTCTTC. The genes are TRBV7-9 and TRBJ2-1; 11 bases fit TRBD2. J gave up 8 bases and V 0 bases, and 3 bases lay outside the gene matches. The CDR3 runs to 15 residues. Germline loops: CDR1 SEHNR, CDR2 FQNEAQ (reference sequence).

This clone appeared a few times. The rearrangement uses TRBV28 and TRBJ2-1; D is perhaps TRBD2 (5 bases). The CDR3 is made up of 13 amino acids. V was clipped by 2 bases and J by 7 bases, with 9 bases between them. Germline CDR1 and CDR2: MDHEN and SYDVKM. The DNA for the CDR3 is TGTGCCAGCAGTTTAGTTAGAGGGAATGAGCAGTTCTTC. Its protein product is CASSLVRGNEQFF.

The genes are TRBV5-4 and TRBJ2-1; maybe TRBD2 (5 bases). Trimming pared 1 base from V and 13 bases from J, leaving 12 bases between. Germline-derived CDR1 and CDR2 are SGHNT and YYREEE (reference sequence). The CDR3 runs to 12 residues. The CDR3, as DNA: TGTGCCAGCAGCTTGCCCGGGATTTCCCAGTTCTTC. Amino acid sequence: CASSLPGISQFF.

This rearrangement joins TRBV6-5 to TRBJ1-4; 10 bases line up with TRBD1. The CDR3 has 15 amino acids. The V gene's germline CDR1 is MNHEY and CDR2 SVGAGI. V lost 2 bases to trimming and J lost 7 bases; unmatched junction nucleotides: 4. CDR3 protein: CASSYGRQGAEKLFF. CDR3 sequence (DNA): TGTGCCAGCAGTTACGGAAGACAGGGGGCTGAAAAACTGTTTTTT.

The V and J genes are TRBV5-1 and TRBJ1-1; a possible D gene is TRBD1 (6 bases). The V gene's germline CDR1 is SGHRS and CDR2 YFSETQ. V lost 4 bases and J lost 1, with 8 bases in between. The CDR3 sequence is 13 residues long. The CDR3 DNA reads TGCGCCAGCAGCCGAGGGGGGAACACTGAAGCTTTCTTT. The encoded protein is CASSRGGNTEAFF.

This clone was seen once. The V gene is TRBV19, the J gene TRBJ2-1; D is perhaps TRBD2 (6 bases). The CDR3 length is 13 residues. The germline V gene encodes CDR1 LNHDA and CDR2 SQIVND (reference sequence). Deletions cut 6 bases from V and 8 bases from J, with 14 bases between. The CDR3, as DNA: TGTGCCAGTAGCCAGACTAGAATCGATGAGCAGTTCTTC. Translated, it gives CASSQTRIDEQFF. Drawing the rest from reference TRBV19 and TRBJ2-1, the complete variable domain is DGGITQSPKYLFRKEGQNVTLSCEQNLNHDAMYWYRQDPGQGLRLIYYSQIVNDFQKGDIAEGYSVSREKKESFPLTVTSAQKNPTAFYLCASSQTRIDEQFFGPGTRLTVL.